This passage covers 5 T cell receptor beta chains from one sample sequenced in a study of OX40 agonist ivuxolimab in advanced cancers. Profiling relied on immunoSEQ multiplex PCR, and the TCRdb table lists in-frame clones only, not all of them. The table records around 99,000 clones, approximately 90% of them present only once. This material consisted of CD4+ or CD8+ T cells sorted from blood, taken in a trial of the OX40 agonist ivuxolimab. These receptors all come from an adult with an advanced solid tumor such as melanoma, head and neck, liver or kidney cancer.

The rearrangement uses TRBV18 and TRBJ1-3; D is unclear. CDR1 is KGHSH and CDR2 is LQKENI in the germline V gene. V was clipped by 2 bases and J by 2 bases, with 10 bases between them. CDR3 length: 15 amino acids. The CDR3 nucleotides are TGTGCCAGCTCACCAAGTAAAGGGCCTGGAAACACCATATATTTT. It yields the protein CASSPSKGPGNTIYF. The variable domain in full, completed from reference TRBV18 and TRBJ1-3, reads NAGVMQNPRHLVRRRGQEARLRCSPMKGHSHVYWYRQLPEEGLKFMVYLQKENIIDESGMPKERFSAEFPKEGPSILRIQQVVRGDSAAYFCASSPSKGPGNTIYFGEGSWLTVV.

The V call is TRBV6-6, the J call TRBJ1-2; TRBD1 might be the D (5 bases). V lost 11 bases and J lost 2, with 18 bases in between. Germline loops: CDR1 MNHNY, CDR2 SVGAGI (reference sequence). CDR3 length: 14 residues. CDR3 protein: CAVQARRGNYGYTF. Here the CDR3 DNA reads TGTGCCGTACAGGCGCGACGGGGAAACTATGGCTACACCTTC.

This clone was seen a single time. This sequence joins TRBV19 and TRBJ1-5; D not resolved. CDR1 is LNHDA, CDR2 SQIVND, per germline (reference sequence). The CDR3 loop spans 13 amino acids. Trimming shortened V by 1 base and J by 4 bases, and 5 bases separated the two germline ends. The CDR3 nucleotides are TGTGCCAGTAGTATAGTCCCTAATCAGCCCCAGCATTTT. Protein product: CASSIVPNQPQHF.

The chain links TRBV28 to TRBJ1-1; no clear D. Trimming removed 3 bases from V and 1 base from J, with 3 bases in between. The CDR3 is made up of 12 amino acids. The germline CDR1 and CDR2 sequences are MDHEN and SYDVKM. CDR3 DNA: TGTGCCAGCAGTTTGACGAACACTGAAGCTTTCTTT. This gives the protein CASSLTNTEAFF. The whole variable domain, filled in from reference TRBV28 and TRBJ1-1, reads DVKVTQSSRYLVKRTGEKVFLECVQDMDHENMFWYRQDPGLGLRLIYFSYDVKMKEKGDIPEGYSVSREKKERFSLILESASTNQTSMYLCASSLTNTEAFFGQGTRLTVV.

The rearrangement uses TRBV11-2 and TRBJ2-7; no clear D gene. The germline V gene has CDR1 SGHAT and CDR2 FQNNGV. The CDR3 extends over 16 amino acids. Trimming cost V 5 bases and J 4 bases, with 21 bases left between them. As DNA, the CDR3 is TGTGCCAGCAGCACCAATCGGACCCGAAGTTGGTACGAGCAGTACTTC. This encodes CASSTNRTRSWYEQYF.